This paragraph reports one T cell receptor beta chain. The source of the sample is a study of blood T cell repertoires in COVID-19. As for the study in general: PBMCs, B-cell-depleted T cells, or T cells provided the cDNA or gDNA that made up the material.

The V and J ends lost 1 base and 10 bases respectively, with 17 bases between them. CDR3 length equals 15 residues. CDR1 and CDR2 (germline): KGHSH, LQKENI. Clones were sequenced by immunoSEQ multiplex PCR, and TCRdb holds only the in-frame ones, with some missing. The sample consists of under 200,000 clones, about four fifths of them appearing once. Participants came from fewer than 25 US areas, aged about 18 to 95 years. Allocation to cohorts depended on clinical history reported by the participants. Source material: PBMCs or T cells enriched from blood (not recorded which). The receptor's source is a man aged 45-65 years who had recovered from COVID-19. The chain uses TRBV18 and TRBJ2-1; weak D call: TRBD1 (5 bases). The CDR3 DNA follows: TGTGCCAGCTCACCACAGCTGGGAAGGGGCAGCGAGCAGTTCTTC. Its protein product is CASSPQLGRGSEQFF.